The 3 T cell receptor beta chains given below trace back to one sample, sequenced in a study of PD-L1 blockade in urothelial cancer. The protocol was immunoSEQ multiplex PCR, while the TCRdb copy is restricted to in-frame clones and leaves out a portion. The sample includes roughly 50,000 clones, approximately 85% seen only once; the top ten take roughly 14%. The time point: pretreatment peripheral blood. This specimen consisted of PBMCs, obtained around atezolizumab (anti-PD-L1) treatment. These receptors were taken from a man between 65 and 85 years old with urothelial cancer.

The chain joins TRBV30 to TRBJ2-2; 9 bases match TRBD1. The germline gives CDR1 GTSNPN, CDR2 SVGIG (reference sequence). V lost 6 bases, J lost 7 bases, and 9 bases stayed unmatched. The CDR3 consists of 14 residues. The CDR3: CACLDRGKNGELFF. Here the CDR3 DNA reads TGTGCCTGCCTCGACAGGGGGAAAAACGGGGAGCTGTTTTTT.

This chain uses TRBV27 with TRBJ2-7; 10 bases line up with TRBD1. The CDR3 runs to 13 residues. In germline, CDR1 is MNHEY, CDR2 SMNVEV (reference sequence). J was trimmed by 2 bases and V by 8 bases; bases with no gene match: 3. CDR3 sequence: CASAGTGAYEQYF. The CDR3 DNA reads TGTGCCAGCGCCGGGACAGGGGCCTACGAGCAGTACTTC.

The chain combines TRBV6-1 with TRBJ2-3, with 8 nucleotides matching TRBD1. Trimming at V came to 1 base and at J to 14 bases, leaving 20 bases not matched to a gene. The CDR3 contains 17 residues. Germline-derived CDR1 and CDR2 are MNHNS and SASEGT. CDR3 protein: CASSEGGGQGARRYAYF. The CDR3 DNA follows: TGTGCCAGCAGTGAAGGGGGTGGGCAGGGGGCAAGGAGATACGCGTATTTT.